The rows below give T cell receptor beta chains drawn from one sample of a study of metastatic and nonmetastatic thyroid tumors. Through MiXCR, TCRdb re-clonotyped the PCR reads. The profile covers 20,000 to 25,000 clones, with 20% to 25% appearing a single time and around 4.5% taken by the ten largest. Sequenced sample: adjacent normal tissue. The receptors were sampled from a female donor with papillary thyroid cancer or a benign thyroid nodule (not recorded which). Some clones in this sample may be carry-over from other donors' samples. CDR3s include the opening cysteine and the closing phenylalanine or tryptophan. D genes are given only for firm matches. Expanded clones get a size class; other rows say once, few or many, or leave the size out.

d_gene: TRBD1; abundance: many; v_gene: TRBV25-1; j_gene: TRBJ1-1; CDR3aa: CASSDAQGVTEAFF; CDR3nt: TGTGCCAGCAGTGACGCACAGGGGGTGACTGAAGCTTTCTTT
d_gene: -; abundance: medium-sized; v_gene: TRBV10-3; j_gene: TRBJ1-2; CDR3aa: CAIRAGTGTSNYGYTF; CDR3nt: TGTGCCATCAGGGCGGGAACAGGGACATCTAACTATGGCTACACCTTC
d_gene: TRBD1; abundance: -; v_gene: TRBV14; j_gene: TRBJ2-3; CDR3aa: CASIPLQGVSTDTQYF; CDR3nt: TGTGCCAGCATCCCTTTACAGGGGGTTAGCACAGATACGCAGTATTTT
d_gene: -; abundance: many; v_gene: TRBV18; j_gene: TRBJ1-4; CDR3aa: CASSLRQSEKLFF; CDR3nt: TGTGCCAGCTCACTCCGACAGAGTGAAAAACTGTTTTTT
d_gene: -; abundance: -; v_gene: TRBV28; j_gene: TRBJ2-5; CDR3aa: CSSSVGSRETQYF; CDR3nt: TGTTCCAGCAGTGTAGGGAGTCGAGAGACCCAGTACTTC
d_gene: -; abundance: -; v_gene: TRBV19; j_gene: TRBJ2-7; CDR3aa: CASSLPGVVLYEQYF; CDR3nt: TGTGCCAGTAGTCTTCCGGGAGTAGTGCTCTACGAGCAGTACTTC
d_gene: -; abundance: -; v_gene: TRBV6-1; j_gene: TRBJ2-3; CDR3aa: CASTHFLASTDKQYF; CDR3nt: TGTGCCAGCACTCATTTTCTAGCGAGCACAGATAAGCAGTATTTT
d_gene: -; abundance: -; v_gene: TRBV7-8; j_gene: TRBJ1-6; CDR3aa: CSSSLRHADRNSPLHF; CDR3nt: TGTTCCAGCAGCTTACGACATGCCGACAGAAATTCACCCCTCCACTTT
d_gene: TRBD2; abundance: medium-sized; v_gene: TRBV9; j_gene: TRBJ2-1; CDR3aa: CASSVSGGSGDEQFF; CDR3nt: TGTGCCAGCAGCGTATCTGGCGGGAGTGGGGATGAGCAGTTCTTC
d_gene: TRBD1; abundance: few; v_gene: TRBV7-2; j_gene: TRBJ1-1; CDR3aa: CASSLLQGAKTEAFF; CDR3nt: TGTGCCAGCAGCTTACTACAGGGGGCGAAGACTGAAGCTTTCTTT
d_gene: -; abundance: few; v_gene: TRBV5-6; j_gene: TRBJ2-4; CDR3aa: CASTDGGYQYF; CDR3nt: TGTGCCAGCACCGACGGTGGCTATCAGTACTTC
d_gene: -; abundance: few; v_gene: TRBV27; j_gene: TRBJ2-7; CDR3aa: CASSLSGGRTNLTYEQYF; CDR3nt: TGTGCCAGCAGTTTATCGGGGGGCCGGACTAACCTAACCTACGAGCAGTACTTC
d_gene: TRBD1; abundance: once; v_gene: TRBV4-1; j_gene: TRBJ2-7; CDR3aa: CASSQVSTGVYEQYF; CDR3nt: TGCGCCAGCAGCCAAGTATCTACAGGGGTCTACGAGCAGTACTTC
d_gene: -; abundance: medium-sized; v_gene: TRBV6-1; j_gene: TRBJ1-1; CDR3aa: CASIFVPEAFF; CDR3nt: TGTGCCAGCATCTTTGTCCCCGAAGCTTTCTTT
d_gene: TRBD1; abundance: -; v_gene: TRBV10-3; j_gene: TRBJ1-6; CDR3aa: CAISNRTGVCSPLHF; CDR3nt: TGTGCTATCAGTAACAGGACAGGGGTATGCTCACCCCTCCACTTT
d_gene: -; abundance: many; v_gene: TRBV29-1; j_gene: TRBJ1-3; CDR3aa: CSVGTGSGNTIYF; CDR3nt: TGCAGCGTTGGCACAGGCTCTGGAAACACCATATATTTT
d_gene: TRBD1; abundance: medium-sized; v_gene: TRBV6-1; j_gene: TRBJ1-1; CDR3aa: CASTKTGINTEAFF; CDR3nt: TGTGCCAGCACCAAGACAGGGATAAACACTGAAGCTTTCTTT
d_gene: -; abundance: many; v_gene: TRBV7-3; j_gene: TRBJ2-3; CDR3aa: CASSFQDTDTQYF; CDR3nt: TGTGCCAGCAGCTTTCAGGATACAGATACGCAGTATTTT
d_gene: TRBD2; abundance: -; v_gene: TRBV27; j_gene: TRBJ2-1; CDR3aa: CASSPRGTSGPLEQFF; CDR3nt: TGTGCCAGCAGTCCTCGGGGGACTAGCGGACCCCTGGAGCAGTTCTTC
d_gene: -; abundance: few; v_gene: TRBV6-1; j_gene: TRBJ2-7; CDR3aa: CVTWWGYEQYF; CDR3nt: TGTGTCACTTGGTGGGGATACGAGCAGTACTTC
d_gene: -; abundance: -; v_gene: TRBV4-2; j_gene: TRBJ1-2; CDR3aa: CASSHVGQGYYGYTF; CDR3nt: TGTGCCAGCAGCCATGTGGGGCAGGGTTACTATGGCTACACCTTC
d_gene: TRBD1; abundance: medium-sized; v_gene: TRBV20-1; j_gene: TRBJ2-7; CDR3aa: CSVSRGTGVYEQYF; CDR3nt: TGCAGTGTCTCACGAGGGACAGGGGTCTACGAGCAGTACTTC
d_gene: -; abundance: -; v_gene: TRBV2; j_gene: TRBJ1-4; CDR3aa: CASSLRSGCEKLFF; CDR3nt: TGTGCCAGCAGCCTCCGCAGCGGCTGTGAAAAACTGTTTTTT
d_gene: -; abundance: many; v_gene: TRBV6-4; j_gene: TRBJ2-3; CDR3aa: CASSEGVPTDTQYF; CDR3nt: TGTGCCAGCAGTGAGGGGGTGCCCACAGATACGCAGTATTTT
d_gene: TRBD2; abundance: medium-sized; v_gene: TRBV2; j_gene: TRBJ2-7; CDR3aa: CASSVSSGYEQYF; CDR3nt: TGTGCCAGCAGTGTCTCTAGCGGGTACGAGCAGTACTTC
d_gene: TRBD1; abundance: many; v_gene: TRBV11-2; j_gene: TRBJ2-2; CDR3aa: CASSLAGGVSGELFF; CDR3nt: TGTGCCAGCAGCTTAGCAGGGGGCGTCAGCGGGGAGCTGTTTTTT
d_gene: -; abundance: -; v_gene: TRBV6-2/TRBV6-3; j_gene: TRBJ1-3; CDR3aa: CASKENSGNTIYF; CDR3nt: TGTGCCAGCAAGGAGAACTCTGGAAACACCATATATTTT
d_gene: TRBD2; abundance: medium-sized; v_gene: TRBV12-3/TRBV12-4; j_gene: TRBJ2-2; CDR3aa: CASRGTSGNTGELFF; CDR3nt: TGTGCCAGCAGAGGGACTAGCGGCAACACCGGGGAGCTGTTTTTT
d_gene: -; abundance: many; v_gene: TRBV7-4; j_gene: TRBJ1-3; CDR3aa: CASSSKTVPGNTIYF; CDR3nt: TGTGCCAGCAGCTCCAAGACAGTACCTGGAAACACCATATATTTT
d_gene: -; abundance: many; v_gene: TRBV5-6; j_gene: TRBJ1-3; CDR3aa: CASSLSAGNTIYF; CDR3nt: TGTGCCAGCAGCTTGTCAGCTGGAAACACTATATATTTT
d_gene: -; abundance: -; v_gene: TRBV6-1; j_gene: TRBJ1-6; CDR3aa: CASSPKRGGYNSPLHF; CDR3nt: TGTGCCAGCAGCCCCAAGAGGGGGGGTTATAATTCACCCCTCCACTTT
d_gene: TRBD1; abundance: many; v_gene: TRBV30; j_gene: TRBJ1-2; CDR3aa: CAWSGGQGNYGYTF; CDR3nt: TGTGCCTGGAGTGGGGGACAGGGAAACTATGGCTACACCTTC
d_gene: -; abundance: -; v_gene: TRBV20-1; j_gene: TRBJ2-4; CDR3aa: CSAPNYKKRDIQYF; CDR3nt: TGCAGTGCTCCCAACTACAAAAAAAGGGACATTCAGTACTTC
d_gene: TRBD1; abundance: many; v_gene: TRBV28; j_gene: TRBJ1-2; CDR3aa: CASSGQGPQVNGYTF; CDR3nt: TGTGCCAGCAGTGGACAGGGGCCCCAAGTGAATGGCTACACCTTC
d_gene: -; abundance: many; v_gene: TRBV4-1; j_gene: TRBJ1-2; CDR3aa: CASSQDSGGLSNYGYTF; CDR3nt: TGCGCCAGCAGCCAAGATAGCGGGGGCTTATCTAACTATGGCTACACCTTC
d_gene: -; abundance: -; v_gene: TRBV7-8; j_gene: TRBJ1-1; CDR3aa: CASSLVPRGTEAFF; CDR3nt: TGTGCCAGCAGCTTAGTCCCCCGGGGAACTGAAGCTTTCTTT